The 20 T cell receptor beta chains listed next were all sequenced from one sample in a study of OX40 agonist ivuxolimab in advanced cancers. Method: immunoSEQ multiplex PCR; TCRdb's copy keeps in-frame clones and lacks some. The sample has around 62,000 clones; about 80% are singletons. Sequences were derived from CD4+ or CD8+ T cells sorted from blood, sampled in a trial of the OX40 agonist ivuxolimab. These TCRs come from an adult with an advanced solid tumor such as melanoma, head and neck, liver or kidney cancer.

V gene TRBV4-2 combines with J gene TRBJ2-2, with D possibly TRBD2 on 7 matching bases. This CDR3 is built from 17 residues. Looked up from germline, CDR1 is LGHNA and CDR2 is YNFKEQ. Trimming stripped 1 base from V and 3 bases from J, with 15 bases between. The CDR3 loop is CASSQVVRGADTGELFF. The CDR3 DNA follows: TGTGCCAGCAGCCAAGTTGTTCGGGGGGCTGACACCGGGGAGCTGTTTTTT.

The CDR3 DNA follows: TGCGCCAGCAGCTTGTCGGGACAGGGGTTGAATGAGCAGTTCTTC. This gives the protein CASSLSGQGLNEQFF. V and J are TRBV5-1 and TRBJ2-1, with 10 bases identical to TRBD1. The CDR3 has 15 residues. Trimming removed 1 base from V and 7 bases from J; junction bases left unmatched: 5. The germline CDR1 and CDR2 sequences are SGHRS and YFSETQ.

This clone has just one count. CDR3 residues: CASSLGPGMTTEAFF. CDR3 DNA sequence: TGTGCCAGCAGTTTGGGACCCGGAATGACTACTGAAGCTTTCTTT. The rearrangement uses TRBV6-4 and TRBJ1-1; tentatively, D is TRBD1 (5 bases). CDR3 length: 15 amino acids. V gave up 5 bases and J gave up 5 bases, with 18 bases separating them. The germline V gene encodes CDR1 MRHNA and CDR2 SNTAGT.

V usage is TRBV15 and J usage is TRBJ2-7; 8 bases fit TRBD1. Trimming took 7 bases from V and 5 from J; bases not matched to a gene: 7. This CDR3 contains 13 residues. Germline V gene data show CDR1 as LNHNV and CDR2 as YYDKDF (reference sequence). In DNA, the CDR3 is TGTGCCACCACCACAGGGGGTCATGACGAGCAGTACTTC. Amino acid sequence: CATTTGGHDEQYF.

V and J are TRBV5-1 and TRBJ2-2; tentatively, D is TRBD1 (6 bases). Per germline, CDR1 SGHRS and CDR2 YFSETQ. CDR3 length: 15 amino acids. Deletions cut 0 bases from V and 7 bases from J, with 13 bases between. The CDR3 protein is CASSLGNRVGGELFF. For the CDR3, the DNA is TGCGCCAGCAGCTTGGGAAACAGGGTCGGCGGGGAGCTGTTTTTT.

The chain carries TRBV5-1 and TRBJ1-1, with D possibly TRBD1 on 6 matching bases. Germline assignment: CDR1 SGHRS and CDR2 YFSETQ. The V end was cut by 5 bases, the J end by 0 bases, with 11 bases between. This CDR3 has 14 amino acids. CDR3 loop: CASRNGGLNTEAFF. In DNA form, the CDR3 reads TGCGCCAGCAGAAACGGGGGGCTGAACACTGAAGCTTTCTTT.

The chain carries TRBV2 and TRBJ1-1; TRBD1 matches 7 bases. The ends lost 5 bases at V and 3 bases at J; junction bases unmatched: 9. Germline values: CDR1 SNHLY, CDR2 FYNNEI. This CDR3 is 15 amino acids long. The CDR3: CASSPSTGSYTEAFF. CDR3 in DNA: TGTGCCAGCAGTCCCTCGACAGGGAGTTACACTGAAGCTTTCTTT.

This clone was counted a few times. The CDR3 DNA is TGTGCCAGCAGTTATTTCGAAAAACTGTTTTTT. Encoded protein: CASSYFEKLFF. The chain employs TRBV28 and TRBJ1-4; no firm D call. The CDR3 runs 11 residues. The germline V gene encodes CDR1 MDHEN and CDR2 SYDVKM. The ends were cut back, 4 bases at V and 8 bases at J, with 5 bases in the middle.

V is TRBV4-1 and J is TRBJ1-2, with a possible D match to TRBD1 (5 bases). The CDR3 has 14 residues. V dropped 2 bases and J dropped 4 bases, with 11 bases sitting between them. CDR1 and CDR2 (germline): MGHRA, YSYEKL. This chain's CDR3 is CASSQSTATYGYTF. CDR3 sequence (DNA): TGCGCCAGCAGCCAATCGACAGCCACCTATGGCTACACCTTC.

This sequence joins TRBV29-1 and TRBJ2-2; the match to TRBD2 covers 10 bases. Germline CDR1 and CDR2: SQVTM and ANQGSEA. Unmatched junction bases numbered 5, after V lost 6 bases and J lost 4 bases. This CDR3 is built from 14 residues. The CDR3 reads CSVLIAGGTGELFF. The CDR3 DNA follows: TGCAGCGTCCTAATAGCGGGGGGCACCGGGGAGCTGTTTTTT.

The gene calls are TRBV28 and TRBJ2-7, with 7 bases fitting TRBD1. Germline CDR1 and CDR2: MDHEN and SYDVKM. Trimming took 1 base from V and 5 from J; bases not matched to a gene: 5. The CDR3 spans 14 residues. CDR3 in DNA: TGTGCCAGCAGTTTATCGGGACAGCAACACGAGCAGTACTTC. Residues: CASSLSGQQHEQYF.

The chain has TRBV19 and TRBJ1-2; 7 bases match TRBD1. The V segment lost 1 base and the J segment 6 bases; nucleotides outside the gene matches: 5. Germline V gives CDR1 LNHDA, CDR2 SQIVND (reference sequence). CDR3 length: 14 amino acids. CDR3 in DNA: TGTGCCAGTAGTATAGCCAGGGGGTTCGATGGCTACACCTTC. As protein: CASSIARGFDGYTF.

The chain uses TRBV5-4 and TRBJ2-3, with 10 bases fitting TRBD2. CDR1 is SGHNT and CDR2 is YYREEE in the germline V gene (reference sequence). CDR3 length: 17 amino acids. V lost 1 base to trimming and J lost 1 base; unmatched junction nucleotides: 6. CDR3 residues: CASSLPPTSGGTDTQYF. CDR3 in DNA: TGTGCCAGCAGCTTGCCACCCACTAGCGGGGGCACAGATACGCAGTATTTT. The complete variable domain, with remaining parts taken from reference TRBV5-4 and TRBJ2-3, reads ETGVTQSPTHLIKTRGQQVTLRCSSQSGHNTVSWYQQALGQGPQFIFQYYREEENGRGNFPPRFSGLQFPNYSSELNVNALELDDSALYLCASSLPPTSGGTDTQYFGPGTRLTVL.

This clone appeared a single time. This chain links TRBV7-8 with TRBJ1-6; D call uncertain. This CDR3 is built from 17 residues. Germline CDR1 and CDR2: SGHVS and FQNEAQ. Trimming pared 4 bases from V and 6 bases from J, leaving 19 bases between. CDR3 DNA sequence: TGTGCCAGCAGCTCGGCACCGGGCCTCCTTATTAATTCACCCCTCCACTTT. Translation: CASSSAPGLLINSPLHF.

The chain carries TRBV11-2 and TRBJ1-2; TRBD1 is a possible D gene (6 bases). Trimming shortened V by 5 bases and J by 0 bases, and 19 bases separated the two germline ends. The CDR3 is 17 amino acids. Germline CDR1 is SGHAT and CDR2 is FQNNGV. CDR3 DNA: TGTGCCAGCAGCCCCCCGACAGGTCCCACAACTAACTATGGCTACACCTTC. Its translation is CASSPPTGPTTNYGYTF. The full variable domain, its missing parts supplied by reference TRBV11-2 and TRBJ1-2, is EAGVAQSPRYKIIEKRQSVAFWCNPISGHATLYWYQQILGQGPKLLIQFQNNGVVDDSQLPKDRFSAERLKGVDSTLKIQPAKLEDSAVYLCASSPPTGPTTNYGYTFGSGTRLTVV.

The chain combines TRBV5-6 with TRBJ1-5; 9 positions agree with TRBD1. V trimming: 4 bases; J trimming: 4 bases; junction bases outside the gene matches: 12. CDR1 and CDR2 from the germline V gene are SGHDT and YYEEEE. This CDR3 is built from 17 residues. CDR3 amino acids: CASSLRRGGTGNQPQHF. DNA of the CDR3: TGTGCCAGCAGCCTCCGCCGAGGGGGGACAGGGAATCAGCCCCAGCATTTT.

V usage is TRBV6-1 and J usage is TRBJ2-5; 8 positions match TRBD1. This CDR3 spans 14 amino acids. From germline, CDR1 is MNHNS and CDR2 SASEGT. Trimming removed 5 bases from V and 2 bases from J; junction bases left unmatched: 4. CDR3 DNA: TGTGCCAGCAGTCAGGGGGCTTGGCAAGAGACCCAGTACTTC. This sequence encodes CASSQGAWQETQYF.

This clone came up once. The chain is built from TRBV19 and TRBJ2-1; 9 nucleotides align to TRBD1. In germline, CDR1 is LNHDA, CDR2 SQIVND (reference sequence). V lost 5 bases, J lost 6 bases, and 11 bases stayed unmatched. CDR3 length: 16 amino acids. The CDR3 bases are TGTGCCAGTAGTGGGGAAACGGGACAGGGCGTCAATGAGCAGTTCTTC. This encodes CASSGETGQGVNEQFF.

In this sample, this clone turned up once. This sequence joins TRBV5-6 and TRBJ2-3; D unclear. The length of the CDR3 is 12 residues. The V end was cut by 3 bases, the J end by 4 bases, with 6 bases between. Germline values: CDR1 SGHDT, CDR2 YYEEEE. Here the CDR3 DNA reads TGTGCCAGCAGCTCTCTCGCAGATACGCAGTATTTT. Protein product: CASSSLADTQYF.

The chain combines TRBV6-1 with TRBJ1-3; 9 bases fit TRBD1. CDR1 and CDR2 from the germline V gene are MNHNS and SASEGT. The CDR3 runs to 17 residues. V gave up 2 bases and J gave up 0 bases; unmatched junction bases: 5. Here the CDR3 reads CASSERKDRGSGNTIYF. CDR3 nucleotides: TGTGCCAGCAGTGAACGGAAGGACAGGGGCTCTGGAAACACCATATATTTT.